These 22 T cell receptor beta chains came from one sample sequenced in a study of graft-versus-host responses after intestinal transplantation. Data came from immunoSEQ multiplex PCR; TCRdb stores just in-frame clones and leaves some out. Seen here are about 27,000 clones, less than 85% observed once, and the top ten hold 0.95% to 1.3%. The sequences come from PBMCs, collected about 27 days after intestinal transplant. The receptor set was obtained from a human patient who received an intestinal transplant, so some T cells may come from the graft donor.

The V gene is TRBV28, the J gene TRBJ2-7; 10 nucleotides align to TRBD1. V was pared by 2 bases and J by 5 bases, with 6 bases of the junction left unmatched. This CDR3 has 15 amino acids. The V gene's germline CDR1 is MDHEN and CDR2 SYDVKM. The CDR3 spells CASSLPGQGYHEQYF. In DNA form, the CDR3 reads TGTGCCAGCAGTTTACCGGGACAGGGGTACCACGAGCAGTACTTC.

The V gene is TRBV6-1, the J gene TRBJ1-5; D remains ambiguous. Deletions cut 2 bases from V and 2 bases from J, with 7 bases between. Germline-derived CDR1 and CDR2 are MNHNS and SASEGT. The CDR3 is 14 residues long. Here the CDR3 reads CASSEQVGNQPQHF. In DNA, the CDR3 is TGTGCCAGCAGTGAACAAGTCGGCAATCAGCCCCAGCATTTT.

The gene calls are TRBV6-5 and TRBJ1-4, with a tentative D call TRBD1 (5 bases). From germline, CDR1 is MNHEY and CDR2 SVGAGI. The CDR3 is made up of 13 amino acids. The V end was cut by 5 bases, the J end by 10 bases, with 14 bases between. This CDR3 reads CASSEGAGGKLFF. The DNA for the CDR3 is TGTGCCAGCAGTGAAGGGGCAGGCGGAAAACTGTTTTTT.

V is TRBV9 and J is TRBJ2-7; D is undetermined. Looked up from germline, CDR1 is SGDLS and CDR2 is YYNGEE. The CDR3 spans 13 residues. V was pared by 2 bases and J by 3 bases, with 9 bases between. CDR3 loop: CASSVEDNYEQYF. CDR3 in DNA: TGTGCCAGCAGCGTCGAAGACAACTACGAGCAGTACTTC.

CDR3 amino acids: CASSFKGAYSYEQYF. The DNA of the CDR3 is TGTGCCAGCAGCTTTAAGGGGGCGTATAGTTACGAGCAGTACTTC. The chain has TRBV7-9 and TRBJ2-7; 7 bases are shared with TRBD1. CDR3 length: 15 amino acids. The V segment lost 3 bases and the J segment 4 bases; nucleotides outside the gene matches: 9. Germline values: CDR1 SEHNR, CDR2 FQNEAQ (reference sequence).

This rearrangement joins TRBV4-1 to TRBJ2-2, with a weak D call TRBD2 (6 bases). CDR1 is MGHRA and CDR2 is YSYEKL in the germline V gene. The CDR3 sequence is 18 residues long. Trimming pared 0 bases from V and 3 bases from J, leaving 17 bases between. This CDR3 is CASSQERAPGLHTGELFF. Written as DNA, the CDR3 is TGCGCCAGCAGCCAAGAGAGGGCTCCGGGACTGCACACCGGGGAGCTGTTTTTT.

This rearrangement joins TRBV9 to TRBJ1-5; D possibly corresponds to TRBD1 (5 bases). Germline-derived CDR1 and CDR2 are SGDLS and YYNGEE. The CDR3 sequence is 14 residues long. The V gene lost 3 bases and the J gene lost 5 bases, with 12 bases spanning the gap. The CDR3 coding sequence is TGTGCCAGCAGCGCAAAGGACACCTATCAGCCCCAGCATTTT. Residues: CASSAKDTYQPQHF.

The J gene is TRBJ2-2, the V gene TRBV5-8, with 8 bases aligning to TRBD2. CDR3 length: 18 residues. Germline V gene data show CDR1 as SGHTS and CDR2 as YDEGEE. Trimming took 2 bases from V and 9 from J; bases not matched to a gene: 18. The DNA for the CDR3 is TGTGCCAGCAGCTTTTCACTAGCGGTCCTTCGAGGGACCCGGGAGCTGTTTTTT. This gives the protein CASSFSLAVLRGTRELFF.

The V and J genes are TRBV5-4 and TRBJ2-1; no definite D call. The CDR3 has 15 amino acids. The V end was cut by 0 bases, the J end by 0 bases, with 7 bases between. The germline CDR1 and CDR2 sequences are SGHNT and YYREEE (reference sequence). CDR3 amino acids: CASSLGASSYNEQFF. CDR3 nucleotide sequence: TGTGCCAGCAGCTTGGGAGCTAGCTCCTACAATGAGCAGTTCTTC.

The CDR3 DNA reads as TGTGCCAGCAGCTCGGATCTACATAGCAATCAGCCCCAGCATTTT. It specifies CASSSDLHSNQPQHF. The chain combines TRBV6-5 with TRBJ1-5; no clear D. Trimming stripped 6 bases from V and 0 bases from J, with 12 bases between. This CDR3 has 15 residues. Germline CDR1 and CDR2: MNHEY and SVGAGI.

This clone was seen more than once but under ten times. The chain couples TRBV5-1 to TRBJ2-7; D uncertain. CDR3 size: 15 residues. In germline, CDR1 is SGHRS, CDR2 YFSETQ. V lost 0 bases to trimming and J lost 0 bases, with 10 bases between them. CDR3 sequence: CASSLDPRRSYEQYF. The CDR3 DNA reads TGCGCCAGCAGCTTGGACCCCCGACGCTCCTACGAGCAGTACTTC. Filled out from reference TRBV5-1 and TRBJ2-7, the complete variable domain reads KAGVTQTPRYLIKTRGQQVTLSCSPISGHRSVSWYQQTPGQGLQFLFEYFSETQRNKGNFPGRFSGRQFSNSRSEMNVSTLELGDSALYLCASSLDPRRSYEQYFGPGTRLTVT.

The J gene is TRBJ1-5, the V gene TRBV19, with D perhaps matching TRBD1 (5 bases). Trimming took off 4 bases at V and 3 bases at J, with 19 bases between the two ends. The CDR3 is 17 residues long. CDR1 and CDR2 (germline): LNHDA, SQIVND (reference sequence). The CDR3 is CASSSPGRVALNQPQHF. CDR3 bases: TGTGCCAGTAGTAGCCCGGGGCGGGTAGCCCTCAATCAGCCCCAGCATTTT.

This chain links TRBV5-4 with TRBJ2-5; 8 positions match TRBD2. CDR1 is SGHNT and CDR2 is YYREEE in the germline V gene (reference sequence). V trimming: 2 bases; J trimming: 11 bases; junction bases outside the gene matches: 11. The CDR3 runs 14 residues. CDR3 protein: CASSFTSGRGEQYF. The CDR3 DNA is TGTGCCAGCAGCTTTACTAGCGGCAGAGGAGAGCAGTACTTC.

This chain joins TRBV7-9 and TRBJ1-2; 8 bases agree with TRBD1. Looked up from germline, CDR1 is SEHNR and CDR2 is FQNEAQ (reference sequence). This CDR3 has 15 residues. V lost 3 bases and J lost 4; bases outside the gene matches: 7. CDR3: CASSFRGTGGYGYTF. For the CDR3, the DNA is TGTGCCAGCAGCTTTAGAGGGACAGGAGGCTATGGCTACACCTTC. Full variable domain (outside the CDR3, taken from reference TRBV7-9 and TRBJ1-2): DTGVSQNPRHKITKRGQNVTFRCDPISEHNRLYWYRQTLGQGPEFLTYFQNEAQLEKSRLLSDRFSAERPKGSFSTLEIQRTEQGDSAMYLCASSFRGTGGYGYTFGSGTRLTVV.

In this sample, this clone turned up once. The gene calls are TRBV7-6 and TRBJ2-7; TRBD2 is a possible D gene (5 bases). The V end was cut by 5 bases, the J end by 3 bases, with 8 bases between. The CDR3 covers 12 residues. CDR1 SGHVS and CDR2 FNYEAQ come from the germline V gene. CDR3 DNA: TGTGCCAGCAGCACGGGAAGCTACGAGCAGTACTTC. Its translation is CASSTGSYEQYF.

The CDR3 nucleotides are TGTGCCAGCAGTTTATTCAGGAAAGAGACCCAGTACTTC. Amino acid sequence: CASSLFRKETQYF. The V call is TRBV27, the J call TRBJ2-5; D gene ambiguous. V lost 1 base to trimming and J lost 3 bases, with 6 bases between them. This CDR3 has 13 residues. From germline, CDR1 is MNHEY and CDR2 SMNVEV (reference sequence).

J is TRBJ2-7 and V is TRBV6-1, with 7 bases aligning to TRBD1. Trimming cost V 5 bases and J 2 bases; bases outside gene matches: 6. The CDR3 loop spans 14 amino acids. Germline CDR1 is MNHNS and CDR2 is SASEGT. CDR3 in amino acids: CASSTRDRPYEQYF. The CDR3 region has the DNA TGTGCCAGCAGTACCCGGGACAGACCCTACGAGCAGTACTTC.

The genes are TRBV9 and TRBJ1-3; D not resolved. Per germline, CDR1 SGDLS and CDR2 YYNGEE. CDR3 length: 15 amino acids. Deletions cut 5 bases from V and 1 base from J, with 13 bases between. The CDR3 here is CASSNEGQSGNTIYF. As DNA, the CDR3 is TGTGCCAGCAGTAATGAGGGTCAATCTGGAAACACCATATATTTT.

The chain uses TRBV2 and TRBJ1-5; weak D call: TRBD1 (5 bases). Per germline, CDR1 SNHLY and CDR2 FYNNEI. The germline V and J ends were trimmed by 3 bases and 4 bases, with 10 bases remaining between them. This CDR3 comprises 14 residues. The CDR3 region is CASSEGTLNQPQHF. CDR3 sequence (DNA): TGTGCCAGCAGTGAGGGGACCTTAAATCAGCCCCAGCATTTT.

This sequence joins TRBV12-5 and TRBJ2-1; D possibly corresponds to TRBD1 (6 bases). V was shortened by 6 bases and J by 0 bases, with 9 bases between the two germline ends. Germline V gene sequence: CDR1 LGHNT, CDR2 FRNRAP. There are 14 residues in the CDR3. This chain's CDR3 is CASGRDTSYNEQFF. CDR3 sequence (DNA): TGTGCTAGTGGACGGGACACCTCCTACAATGAGCAGTTCTTC.

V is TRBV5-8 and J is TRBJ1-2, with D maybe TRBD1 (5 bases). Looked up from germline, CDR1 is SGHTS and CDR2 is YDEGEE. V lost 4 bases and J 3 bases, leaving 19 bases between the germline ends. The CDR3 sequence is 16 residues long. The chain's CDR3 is CASSLAAIRVHYGYTF. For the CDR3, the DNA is TGTGCCAGCAGCCTTGCTGCCATCAGGGTTCACTATGGCTACACCTTC.

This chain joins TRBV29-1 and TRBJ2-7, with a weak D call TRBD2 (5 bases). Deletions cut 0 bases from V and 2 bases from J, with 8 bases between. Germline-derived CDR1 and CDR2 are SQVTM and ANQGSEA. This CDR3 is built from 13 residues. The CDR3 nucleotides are TGCAGCGTTGAAGAGGGAGATACCTACGAGCAGTACTTC. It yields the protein CSVEEGDTYEQYF.